The clone carrying this TCR beta chain was seen at least ten times. As yet, its antigen is unknown. Germline V lookup: CDR1 MNHNY, CDR2 SVGAGI (reference sequence). The CDR3 covers 14 residues. V dropped 2 bases and J dropped 1 base, with 9 bases sitting between them. The source of the sample is a study of post-analysis software for immune sequencing data. Overall study findings and caveats: Elevated frequency relative to controls characterized several TRBV segments in patients, TRBV5-6, TRBV5-1 and TRBV20-1 among them.

Built from TCR beta cDNA, the libraries had unique molecular identifiers in them. TCRdb fed the PCR reads into MiXCR, producing one record per CDR3 protein. The sample holds fewer than 900,000 distinct CDR3 sequences, roughly 50% seen once. The chain has TRBV6-6 and TRBJ2-7; a weak D match, TRBD2 (5 bases). The sequenced sample consisted of blood. This receptor was identified in a girl aged 10-17 years with multiple sclerosis. This CDR3 is CASSYEGQSYEQYF. CDR3 nucleotides: TGTGCCAGCAGTTACGAGGGTCAATCCTACGAGCAGTACTTC.